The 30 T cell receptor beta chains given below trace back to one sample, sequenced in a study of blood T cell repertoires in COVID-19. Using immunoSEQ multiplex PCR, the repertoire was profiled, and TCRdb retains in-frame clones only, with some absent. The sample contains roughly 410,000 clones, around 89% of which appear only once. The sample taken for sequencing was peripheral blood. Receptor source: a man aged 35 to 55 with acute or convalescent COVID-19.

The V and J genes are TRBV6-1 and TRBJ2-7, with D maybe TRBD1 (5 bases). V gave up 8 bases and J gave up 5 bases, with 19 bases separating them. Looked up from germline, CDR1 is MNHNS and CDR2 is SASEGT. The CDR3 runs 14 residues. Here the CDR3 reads CASAPVQGSNEQYF. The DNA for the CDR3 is TGTGCCAGCGCACCAGTCCAGGGCTCTAACGAGCAGTACTTC.

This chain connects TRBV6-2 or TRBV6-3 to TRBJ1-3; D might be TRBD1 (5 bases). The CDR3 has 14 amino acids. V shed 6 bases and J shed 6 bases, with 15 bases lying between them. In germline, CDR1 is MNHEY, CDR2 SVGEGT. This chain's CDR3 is CASSSRTIENTIYF. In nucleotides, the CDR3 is TGTGCCAGCAGCAGCCGGACAATAGAAAACACCATATATTTT.

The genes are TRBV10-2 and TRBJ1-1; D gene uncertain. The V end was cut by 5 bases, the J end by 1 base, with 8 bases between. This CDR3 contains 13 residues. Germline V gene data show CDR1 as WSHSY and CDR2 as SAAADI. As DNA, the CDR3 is TGCGCCAGCAGTCCCCAGGCGAACACTGAAGCTTTCTTT. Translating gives CASSPQANTEAFF.

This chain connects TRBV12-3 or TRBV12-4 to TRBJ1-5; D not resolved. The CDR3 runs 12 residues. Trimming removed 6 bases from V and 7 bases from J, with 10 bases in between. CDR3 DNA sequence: TGTGCCAGCAGCACCCCCGGGCAGCCCCAGCATTTT. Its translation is CASSTPGQPQHF.

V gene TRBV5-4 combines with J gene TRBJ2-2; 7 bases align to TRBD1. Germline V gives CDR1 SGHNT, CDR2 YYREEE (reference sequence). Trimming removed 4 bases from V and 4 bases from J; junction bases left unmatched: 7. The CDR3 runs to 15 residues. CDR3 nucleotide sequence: TGTGCCAGCAGCCTGACAGGGTGGGGCACCGGGGAGCTGTTTTTT. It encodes CASSLTGWGTGELFF.

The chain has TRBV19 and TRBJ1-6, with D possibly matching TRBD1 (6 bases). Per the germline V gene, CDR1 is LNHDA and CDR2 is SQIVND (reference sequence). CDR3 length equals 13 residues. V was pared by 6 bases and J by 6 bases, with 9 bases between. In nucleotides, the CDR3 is TGTGCCAGTAGCACAGGGAGTAATTCACCCCTCCACTTT. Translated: CASSTGSNSPLHF.

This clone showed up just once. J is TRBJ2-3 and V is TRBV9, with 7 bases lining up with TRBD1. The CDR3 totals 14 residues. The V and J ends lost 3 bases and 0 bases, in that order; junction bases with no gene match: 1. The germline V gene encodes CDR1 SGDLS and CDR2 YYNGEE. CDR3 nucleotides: TGTGCCAGCAGCGCAGGGGGTAGCACAGATACGCAGTATTTT. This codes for CASSAGGSTDTQYF.

The CDR3 DNA follows: TGTGCCAGCAGTGAATGGGGCAGGGGGCGAGGAAACACCATATATTTT. Translation: CASSEWGRGRGNTIYF. The chain couples TRBV25-1 to TRBJ1-3; TRBD1 aligns across 8 bases. Per the germline V gene, CDR1 is MGHDK and CDR2 is SYGVNS. The CDR3 has 16 residues. V trimming: 1 base; J trimming: 4 bases; junction bases outside the gene matches: 6.

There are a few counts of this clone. CDR3 coding DNA: TGTGCCTGGAGTGTCTCGGGGATTCAGCCCCAGCATTTT. As protein: CAWSVSGIQPQHF. The chain employs TRBV30 and TRBJ1-5; the D is unclear. This CDR3 comprises 13 residues. The V end lost 0 bases, the J end lost 6 bases, and 9 bases lay between the germline ends. Germline CDR1 reads GTSNPN; CDR2 reads SVGIG (reference sequence).

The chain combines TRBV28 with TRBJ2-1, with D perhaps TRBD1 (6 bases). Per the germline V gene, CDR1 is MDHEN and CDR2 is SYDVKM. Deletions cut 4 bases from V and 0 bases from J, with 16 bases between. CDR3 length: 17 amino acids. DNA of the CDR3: TGTGCCAGCAGTTCCACCGCCGAGACAGGCTCCTACAATGAGCAGTTCTTC. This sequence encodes CASSSTAETGSYNEQFF.

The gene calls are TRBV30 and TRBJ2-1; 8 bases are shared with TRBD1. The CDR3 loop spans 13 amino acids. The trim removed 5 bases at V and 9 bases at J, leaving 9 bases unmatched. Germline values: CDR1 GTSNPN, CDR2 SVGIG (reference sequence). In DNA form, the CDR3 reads TGTGCCTGGCTCCTCACAGGGGGGATTGAGCAGTTCTTC. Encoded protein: CAWLLTGGIEQFF.

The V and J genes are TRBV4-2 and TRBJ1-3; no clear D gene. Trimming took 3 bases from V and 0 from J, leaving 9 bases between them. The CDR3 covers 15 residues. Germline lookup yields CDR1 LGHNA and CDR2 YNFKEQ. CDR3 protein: CASSHAPSSGNTIYF. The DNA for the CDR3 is TGTGCCAGCAGCCACGCTCCGAGCTCTGGAAACACCATATATTTT.

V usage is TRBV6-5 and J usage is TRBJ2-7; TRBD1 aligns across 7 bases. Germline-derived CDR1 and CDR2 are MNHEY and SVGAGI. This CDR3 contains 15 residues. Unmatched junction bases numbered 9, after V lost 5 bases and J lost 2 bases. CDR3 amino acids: CASSLDRVAPYEQYF. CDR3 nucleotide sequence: TGTGCCAGCAGTCTTGACAGGGTCGCCCCCTACGAGCAGTACTTC.

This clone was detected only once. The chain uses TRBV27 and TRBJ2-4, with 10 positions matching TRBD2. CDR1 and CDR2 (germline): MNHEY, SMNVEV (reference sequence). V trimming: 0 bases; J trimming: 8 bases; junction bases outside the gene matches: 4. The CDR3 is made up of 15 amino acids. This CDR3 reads CASSLSSGTSDIQYF. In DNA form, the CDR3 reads TGTGCCAGCAGTTTATCGTCCGGGACTAGCGACATTCAGTACTTC.

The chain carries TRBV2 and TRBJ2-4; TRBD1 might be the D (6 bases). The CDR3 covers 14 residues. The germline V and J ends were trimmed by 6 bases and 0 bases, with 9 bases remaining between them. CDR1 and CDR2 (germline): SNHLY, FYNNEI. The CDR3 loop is CASRGGLAKNIQYF. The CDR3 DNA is TGTGCCAGCAGAGGGGGATTAGCCAAAAACATTCAGTACTTC.

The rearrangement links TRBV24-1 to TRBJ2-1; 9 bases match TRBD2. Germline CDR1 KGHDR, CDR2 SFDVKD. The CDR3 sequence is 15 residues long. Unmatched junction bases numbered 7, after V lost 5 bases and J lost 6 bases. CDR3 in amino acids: CATSAAGGLVNEQFF. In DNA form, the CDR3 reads TGTGCCACCAGTGCGGCGGGGGGGCTCGTCAATGAGCAGTTCTTC.

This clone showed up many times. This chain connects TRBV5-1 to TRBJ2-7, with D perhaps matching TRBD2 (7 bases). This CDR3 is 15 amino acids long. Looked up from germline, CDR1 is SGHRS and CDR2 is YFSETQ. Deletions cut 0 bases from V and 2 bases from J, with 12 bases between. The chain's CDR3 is CASSLGSGGAYEQYF. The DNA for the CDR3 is TGCGCCAGCAGCTTGGGTTCGGGGGGCGCCTACGAGCAGTACTTC.

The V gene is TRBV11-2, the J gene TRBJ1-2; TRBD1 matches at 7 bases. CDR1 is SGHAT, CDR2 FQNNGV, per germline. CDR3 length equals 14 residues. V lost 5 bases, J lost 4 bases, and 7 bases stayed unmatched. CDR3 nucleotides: TGTGCCAGCAGCCCCGGTGGGACAGTCTATGGCTACACCTTC. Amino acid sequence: CASSPGGTVYGYTF.

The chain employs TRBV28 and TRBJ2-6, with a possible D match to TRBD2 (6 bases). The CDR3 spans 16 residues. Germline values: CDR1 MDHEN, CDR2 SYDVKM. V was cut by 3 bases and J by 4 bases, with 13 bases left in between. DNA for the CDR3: TGTGCCAGCAGTTTTAGCGGTTTCGCCGGGGCCAACGTCCTGACTTTC. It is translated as CASSFSGFAGANVLTF.

The DNA for the CDR3 is TGTGCCAGCAGTTCGGCAAGCTCACAGGGGTGGAATCAGCCCCAGCATTTT. Residues: CASSSASSQGWNQPQHF. The chain couples TRBV5-6 to TRBJ1-5; 7 bases are shared with TRBD1. Germline CDR1 is SGHDT and CDR2 is YYEEEE. The CDR3 has 17 residues. Germline trimming cut 5 bases from V and 4 bases from J; bases unmatched to any gene: 15.

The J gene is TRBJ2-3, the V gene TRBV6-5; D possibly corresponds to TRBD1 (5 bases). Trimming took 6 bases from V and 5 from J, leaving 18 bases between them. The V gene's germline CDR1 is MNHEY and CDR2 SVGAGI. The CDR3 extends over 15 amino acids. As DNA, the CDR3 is TGTGCCAGCAGCCTCCCCAGGGCAGGCAGAGATACGCAGTATTTT. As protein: CASSLPRAGRDTQYF.

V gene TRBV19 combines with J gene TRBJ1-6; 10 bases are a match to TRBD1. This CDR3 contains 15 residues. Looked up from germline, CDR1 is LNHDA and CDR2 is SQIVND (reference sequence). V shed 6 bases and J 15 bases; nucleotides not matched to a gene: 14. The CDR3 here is CASSGYDRGQGLLHF. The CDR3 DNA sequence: TGTGCCAGTAGCGGATATGACAGGGGGCAGGGGCTCCTCCACTTT.

CDR3 sequence (DNA): TGTGCCAGCAGCGGAACCGGGACAGCTGGAAACACCATATATTTT. It translates to CASSGTGTAGNTIYF. The chain couples TRBV9 to TRBJ1-3; 7 bases align to TRBD1. The CDR3 has 15 residues. The V gene end was trimmed by 3 bases and the J gene end by 2 bases; junction bases not matched to a gene: 5. Germline V gene lookup returns CDR1 SGDLS and CDR2 YYNGEE.

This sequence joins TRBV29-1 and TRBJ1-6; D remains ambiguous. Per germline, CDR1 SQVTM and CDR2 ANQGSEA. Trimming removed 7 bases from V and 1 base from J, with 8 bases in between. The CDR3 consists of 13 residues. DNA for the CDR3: TGCAGCGCCCGGGAATCCTATAATTCACCCCTCCACTTT. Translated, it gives CSARESYNSPLHF.

This chain's CDR3 is CASSLRINDRVGNSPLHF. For the CDR3, the DNA is TGTGCCAGCAGCCTCCGAATCAATGACAGGGTGGGTAATTCACCCCTCCACTTT. V gene TRBV11-2 combines with J gene TRBJ1-6, with 7 bases lining up with TRBD1. The CDR3 runs to 18 residues. Germline trimming cut 5 bases from V and 6 bases from J; bases unmatched to any gene: 16. CDR1 is SGHAT, CDR2 FQNNGV, per germline.

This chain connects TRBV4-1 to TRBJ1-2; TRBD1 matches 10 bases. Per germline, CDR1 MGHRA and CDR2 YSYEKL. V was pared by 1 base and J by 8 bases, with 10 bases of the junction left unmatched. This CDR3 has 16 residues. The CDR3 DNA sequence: TGCGCCAGCAGCCAAGGGCCGACAGGGGGCACGGAGGGCTACACCTTC. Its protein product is CASSQGPTGGTEGYTF.

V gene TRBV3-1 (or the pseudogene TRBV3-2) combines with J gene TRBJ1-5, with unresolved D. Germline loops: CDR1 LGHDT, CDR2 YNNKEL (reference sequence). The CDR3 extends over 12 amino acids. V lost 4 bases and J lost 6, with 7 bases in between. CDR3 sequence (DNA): TGTGCCAGCAGCCCTGCGGGTCAGCCCCAGCATTTT. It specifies CASSPAGQPQHF.

Written as DNA, the CDR3 is TGTGCCACCAGCAGAGATGCCGGGAATCAGCCCCAGCATTTT. As protein: CATSRDAGNQPQHF. This chain connects TRBV15 to TRBJ1-5; D gene unclear. V was shortened by 0 bases and J by 4 bases, with 7 bases between the two germline ends. Germline V lookup: CDR1 LNHNV, CDR2 YYDKDF (reference sequence). This CDR3 is built from 14 residues.

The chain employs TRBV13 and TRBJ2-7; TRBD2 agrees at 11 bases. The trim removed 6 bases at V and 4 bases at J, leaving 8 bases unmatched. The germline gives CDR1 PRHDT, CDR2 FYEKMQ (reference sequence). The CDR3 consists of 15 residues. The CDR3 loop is CASSSTSGERYEQYF. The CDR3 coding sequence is TGTGCCAGCAGTTCGACTAGCGGGGAGAGATACGAGCAGTACTTC.

The DNA of the CDR3 is TGTGCCAGCAGTTTAATCGGCTACCTAAGCGAGGGCACCGGGGAGCTGTTTTTT. Translation: CASSLIGYLSEGTGELFF. This chain joins TRBV27 and TRBJ2-2; TRBD2 is a possible D gene (5 bases). The ends were cut back, 2 bases at V and 4 bases at J, with 20 bases in the middle. This CDR3 has 18 amino acids. The germline V gene encodes CDR1 MNHEY and CDR2 SMNVEV (reference sequence).